Listed below are T cell receptor beta chains from one sample, sequenced in a study of read filtering for tumor transcriptome and immune sequencing. Each CDR3 protein gets one entry after TCRdb re-called the reads with MiXCR. The data contain 30,000 to 50,000 distinct CDR3 sequences, 12% of them singletons. The sample comprised a population of CD138-negative cells sorted from bone marrow. These receptors all come from a donor at least 40 years old with multiple myeloma. CDR3s include the opening cysteine and the closing phenylalanine or tryptophan. The D gene is left open where the match is weak. For some rows the clone size is stated as once, few or many, or as a class when expanded; others skip it.

V,D,size,J,CDR3,DNA
TRBV7-2,.,large,TRBJ2-2,CASSLAGGPGELFF,TGTGCCAGCAGCTTAGCGGGGGGCCCCGGGGAGCTGTTTTTT
TRBV4-2,.,many,TRBJ2-3,CASRVTPYTDTQYF,TGTGCCAGCAGGGTAACTCCCTACACAGATACGCAGTATTTT
TRBV27,TRBD1,.,TRBJ1-5,CASKKGTGINQPQHF,TGTGCCAGCAAAAAAGGGACAGGAATCAATCAGCCCCAGCATTTT
TRBV7-6,.,many,TRBJ2-7,CASSLAAQSYEQYF,TGTGCCAGCAGCTTAGCGGCGCAATCCTACGAGCAGTACTTC
TRBV5-4,.,many,TRBJ2-7,CASSQGGEQYF,TGTGCCAGCAGCCAGGGGGGGGAGCAGTACTTC
TRBV2,TRBD1,many,TRBJ2-1,CASSEGRTGGRSYNEQFF,TGTGCCAGCAGTGAGGGGAGGACAGGGGGCCGCTCCTACAATGAGCAGTTCTTC
TRBV19,.,many,TRBJ2-3,CASSPGEGASTDTQYF,TGTGCCAGTAGTCCGGGAGAGGGCGCTAGCACAGATACGCAGTATTTT
TRBV6-1,TRBD1,.,TRBJ1-4,CASSKTGVSEKLFF,TGTGCCAGCAGTAAGACAGGGGTTAGTGAAAAACTGTTTTTT
TRBV2,.,many,TRBJ2-5,CASTQWYQETQYF,TGTGCCAGCACCCAGTGGTATCAAGAGACCCAGTACTTC
TRBV7-2,.,many,TRBJ2-7,CASSATGMSHEQHF,TGTGCCAGCAGCGCGACAGGAATGTCCCACGAGCAGCACTTC
TRBV5-1,.,.,TRBJ2-7,CASSRGSPVGDEQYF,TGCGCCAGCAGCAGAGGGAGCCCGGTTGGCGACGAGCAGTACTTC
TRBV19,TRBD2,many,TRBJ2-3,CASSTRTSGALDTQYF,TGTGCCAGTAGTACGAGAACTAGCGGGGCATTGGATACGCAGTATTTT
TRBV5-1,.,many,TRBJ2-7,CASSLAGGGGEQYF,TGCGCCAGCAGCTTGGCAGGCGGGGGCGGCGAGCAGTACTTC
TRBV5-1,.,many,TRBJ1-6,CASSLRYEGNSPLHF,TGCGCCAGCAGTCTCCGGTATGAAGGCAATTCACCCCTCCACTTT
TRBV28,TRBD1,many,TRBJ2-7,CASRVGQNYEQYF,TGTGCCAGCAGGGTGGGACAGAACTACGAGCAGTACTTC
TRBV2,TRBD1,few,TRBJ2-5,CASSPGTVDQETQYF,TGTGCCAGCAGTCCAGGGACAGTCGACCAAGAGACCCAGTACTTC
TRBV12-3/TRBV12-4,TRBD1,many,TRBJ1-5,CASSQTGPSRPQHF,TGTGCCAGCAGCCAGACAGGGCCCTCCCGCCCCCAGCATTTT
TRBV5-1,.,many,TRBJ1-5,CASSLGLDSGNQPQHF,TGCGCCAGCAGCTTGGGTCTTGACAGCGGCAATCAGCCCCAGCATTTT
TRBV7-2,TRBD1,many,TRBJ1-5,CASSLEGTGTSQPQHF,TGTGCCAGCAGCTTAGAGGGGACAGGGACAAGTCAGCCCCAGCATTTT
TRBV2,TRBD1,many,TRBJ2-1,CASSWDRTYNEQFF,TGTGCCAGCAGCTGGGACAGAACCTACAATGAGCAGTTCTTC
TRBV20-1,.,many,TRBJ2-2,CSASRGTNTGELFF,TGCAGTGCTAGTCGGGGTACGAACACCGGGGAGCTGTTTTTT
TRBV28,.,.,TRBJ1-6,CASSSPTRGLGNSPLHF,TGTGCCAGCAGTTCCCCGACCCGGGGTCTGGGGAATTCACCCCTCCACTTT
TRBV4-1,.,many,TRBJ2-3,CASSPFRATDTQYF,TGCGCCAGCAGCCCCTTTCGGGCCACAGATACGCAGTATTTT
TRBV7-2,TRBD2,many,TRBJ2-2,CASSSASGKTGELFF,TGTGCCAGCAGCTCGGCTAGCGGAAAAACCGGGGAGCTGTTTTTT
TRBV11-2,TRBD1,many,TRBJ1-1,CASSPRDRGTAEAFF,TGTGCCAGCAGCCCCAGGGACAGAGGAACCGCTGAAGCTTTCTTT
TRBV19,.,many,TRBJ2-1,CASSIGLMSSYNEQFF,TGTGCCAGTAGTATAGGACTCATGAGCTCCTACAATGAGCAGTTCTTC
TRBV10-3,TRBD2,many,TRBJ2-3,CAISADPSGAADTQYF,TGTGCCATCAGTGCGGACCCTAGCGGGGCCGCAGATACGCAGTATTTT
TRBV11-2,.,many,TRBJ1-1,CASSRRSWTEAFF,TGTGCCAGCAGCCGACGATCATGGACTGAAGCTTTCTTT
TRBV6-1,.,many,TRBJ2-6,CASSVGTGANVLTF,TGTGCCAGCAGTGTGGGGACTGGGGCCAACGTCCTGACTTTC
TRBV5-1,TRBD1,many,TRBJ2-3,CATSKGAWLRTDTQYF,TGCGCCACCTCGAAGGGGGCCTGGCTCCGCACAGATACGCAGTATTTT
TRBV20-1,TRBD1,many,TRBJ2-7,CSATGTGNEQYF,TGCAGTGCTACCGGGACAGGGAACGAGCAGTACTTC
TRBV10-3,.,.,TRBJ1-1,CAIRLSWNTEAFF,TGTGCCATCAGATTAAGCTGGAACACTGAAGCTTTCTTT
TRBV6-5,.,many,TRBJ1-1,CASRRDLNTEAFF,TGTGCCAGCAGGAGGGACCTGAACACTGAAGCTTTCTTT
TRBV20-1,.,.,TRBJ2-3,CSARDRLRGSTDTQYF,TGCAGTGCTAGAGACCGTCTGCGGGGTAGCACAGATACGCAGTATTTT
TRBV12-3/TRBV12-4,.,many,TRBJ1-1,CASSPPWGTEAFF,TGTGCCAGTAGCCCGCCTTGGGGCACTGAAGCTTTCTTT
TRBV7-2,TRBD2,once,TRBJ2-2,CASSFRLAGAPVTGELFF,TGTGCCAGCAGCTTCAGACTAGCGGGGGCCCCGGTCACCGGGGAGCTGTTTTTT
TRBV28,.,many,TRBJ2-1,CASSSNGRKANEQFF,TGTGCCAGCAGTTCCAATGGTCGGAAGGCCAATGAGCAGTTCTTC
TRBV29-1,.,many,TRBJ2-1,CSVTGLTPYNEQFF,TGCAGCGTCACGGGTCTAACTCCTTACAATGAGCAGTTCTTC
TRBV12-3/TRBV12-4,.,many,TRBJ2-7,CASSRGAAYEQYF,TGTGCCAGCAGCCGGGGGGCGGCCTACGAGCAGTACTTC
TRBV28,.,few,TRBJ1-2,CASSQVEGYTF,TGTGCCAGCAGTCAAGTAGAAGGCTACACCTTC
TRBV6-2/TRBV6-3,.,many,TRBJ1-4,CASSSREAPTNEKLFF,TGTGCCAGCAGTTCCCGAGAAGCACCAACTAATGAAAAACTGTTTTTT
TRBV20-1,TRBD2,many,TRBJ2-3,CSAHDGGADTQYF,TGCAGCGCCCACGACGGGGGGGCAGATACGCAGTATTTT
TRBV20-1,.,many,TRBJ1-4,CSARTVGQQKLFF,TGCAGTGCTAGGACTGTAGGACAGCAAAAACTGTTTTTT
TRBV25-1,.,many,TRBJ1-4,CASSDEGTNEKLFF,TGTGCCAGCAGTGATGAGGGGACTAATGAAAAACTGTTTTTT
TRBV7-9,.,many,TRBJ1-5,CASSPGDHQPQHF,TGTGCCAGCAGCCCGGGAGATCATCAGCCCCAGCATTTT
TRBV6-1,.,many,TRBJ1-1,CASASWTEAFF,TGTGCCAGCGCCAGTTGGACTGAAGCTTTCTTT
TRBV18,TRBD1,many,TRBJ2-2,CASSPDRGLMDGELFF,TGTGCCAGCTCACCAGACAGGGGGCTGATGGACGGGGAGCTGTTTTTT